This T cell receptor (beta chain) is from a study of PD-1 blockade in classical Hodgkin lymphoma. This clone was seen only a few times. Its antigen is undetermined. Relapse was seen in all patients after autologous stem cell transplantation, and brentuximab vedotin exposure was variable. Patients showed best responses of complete response, partial response or progressive disease. General study findings and limits: At C4D1, TCR diversity had climbed significantly for CD4+ cells, though not for CD8+ cells. Complete responders started with a diversity level that resembled newly diagnosed patients at baseline.

The length of the CDR3 is 12 residues. V gave up 5 bases and J gave up 7 bases, with 11 bases separating them. CDR1 and CDR2 from the germline V gene are MNHEY and SMNVEV (reference sequence). Sequencing was performed with immunoSEQ multiplex PCR; in TCRdb, only in-frame clones are kept and a portion is missing. The sample yields more than 50,000 clones, around 91% seen once. Material: peripheral blood mononuclear cells (PBMCs), obtained at baseline. The TCR comes from a human donor with classical Hodgkin lymphoma. The chain carries TRBV27 and TRBJ1-2; D is unresolved. In DNA, the CDR3 is TGTGCCAGCAGTCAGTCGACACGTGGCTACACCTTC. It specifies CASSQSTRGYTF.